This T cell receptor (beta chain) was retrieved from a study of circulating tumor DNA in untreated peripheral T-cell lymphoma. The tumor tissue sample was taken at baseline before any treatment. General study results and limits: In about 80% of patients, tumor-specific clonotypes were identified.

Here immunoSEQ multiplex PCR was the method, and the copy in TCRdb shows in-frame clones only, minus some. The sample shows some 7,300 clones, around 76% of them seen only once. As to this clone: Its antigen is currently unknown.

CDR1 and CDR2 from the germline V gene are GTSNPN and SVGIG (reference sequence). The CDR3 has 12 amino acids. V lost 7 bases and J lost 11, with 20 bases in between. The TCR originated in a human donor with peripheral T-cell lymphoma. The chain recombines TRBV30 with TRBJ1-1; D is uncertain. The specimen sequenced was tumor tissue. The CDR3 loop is CAFRERRSGAFF. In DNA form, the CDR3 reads TGTGCCTTCCGGGAGAGACGCTCTGGGGCTTTCTTT.